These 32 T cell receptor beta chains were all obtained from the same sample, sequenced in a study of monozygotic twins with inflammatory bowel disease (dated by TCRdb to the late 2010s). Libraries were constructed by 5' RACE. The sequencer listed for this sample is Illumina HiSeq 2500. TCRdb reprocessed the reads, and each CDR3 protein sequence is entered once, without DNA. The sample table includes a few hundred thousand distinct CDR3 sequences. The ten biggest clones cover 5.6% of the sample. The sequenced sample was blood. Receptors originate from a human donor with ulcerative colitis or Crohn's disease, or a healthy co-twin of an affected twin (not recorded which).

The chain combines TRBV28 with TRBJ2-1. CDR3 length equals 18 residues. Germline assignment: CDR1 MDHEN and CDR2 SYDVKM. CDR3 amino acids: CASTVVRSASSSYNEQFF.

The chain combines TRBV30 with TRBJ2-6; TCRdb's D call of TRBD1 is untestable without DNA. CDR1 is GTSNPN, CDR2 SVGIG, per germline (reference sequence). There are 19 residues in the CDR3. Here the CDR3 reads CAWSVIRQGVSSGANVLTF.

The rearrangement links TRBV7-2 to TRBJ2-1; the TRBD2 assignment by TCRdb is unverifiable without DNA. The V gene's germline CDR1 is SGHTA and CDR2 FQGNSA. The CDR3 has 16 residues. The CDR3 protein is CASSLRLAGGPGEQFF.

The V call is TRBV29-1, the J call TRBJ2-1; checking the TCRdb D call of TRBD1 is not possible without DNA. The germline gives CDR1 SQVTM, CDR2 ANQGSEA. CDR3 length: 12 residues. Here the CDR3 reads CSADTARGEQFF.

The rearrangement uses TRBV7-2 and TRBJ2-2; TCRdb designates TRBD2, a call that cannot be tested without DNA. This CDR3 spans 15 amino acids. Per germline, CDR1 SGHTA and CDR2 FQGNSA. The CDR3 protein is CASKGTSGVVGELFF. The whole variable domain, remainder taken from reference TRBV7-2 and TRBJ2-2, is GAGVSQSPSNKVTEKGKDVELRCDPISGHTALYWYRQSLGQGLEFLIYFQGNSAPDKSGLPSDRFSAERTGGSVSTLTIQRTQQEDSAVYLCASKGTSGVVGELFFGEGSRLTVL.

CDR3 in amino acids: CATMRGAGSEAFF. The gene calls are TRBV24-1 and TRBJ1-1. There are 13 residues in the CDR3. The germline CDR1 and CDR2 sequences are KGHDR and SFDVKD.

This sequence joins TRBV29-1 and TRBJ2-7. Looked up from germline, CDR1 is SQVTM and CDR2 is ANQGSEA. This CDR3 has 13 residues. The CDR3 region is CSVEAGSSYEQYF.

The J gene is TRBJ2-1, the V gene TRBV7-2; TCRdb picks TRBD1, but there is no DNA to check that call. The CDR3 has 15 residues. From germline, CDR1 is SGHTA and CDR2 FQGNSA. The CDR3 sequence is CASSPQGTAGNEQFF.

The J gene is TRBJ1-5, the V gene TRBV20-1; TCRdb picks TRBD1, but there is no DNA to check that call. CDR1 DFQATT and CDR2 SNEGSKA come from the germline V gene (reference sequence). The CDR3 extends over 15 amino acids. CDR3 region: CSALRQGYSNQPQHF.

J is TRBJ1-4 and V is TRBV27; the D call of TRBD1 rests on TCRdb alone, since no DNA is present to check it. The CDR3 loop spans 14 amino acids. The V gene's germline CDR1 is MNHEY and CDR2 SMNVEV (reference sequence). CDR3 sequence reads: CASKSQGMNVKLFF.

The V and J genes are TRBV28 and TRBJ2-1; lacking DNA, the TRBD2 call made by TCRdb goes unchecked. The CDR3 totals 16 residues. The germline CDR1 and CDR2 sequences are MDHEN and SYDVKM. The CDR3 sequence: CASSTPGTSGLNEQFF.

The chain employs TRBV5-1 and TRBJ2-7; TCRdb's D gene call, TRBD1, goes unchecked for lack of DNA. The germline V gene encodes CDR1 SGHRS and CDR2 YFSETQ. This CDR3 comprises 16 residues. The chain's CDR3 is CASRGSGGFPSYEQYF.

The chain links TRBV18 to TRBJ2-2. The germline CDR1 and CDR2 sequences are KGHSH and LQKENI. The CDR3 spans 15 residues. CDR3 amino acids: CASSPGTQNTGELFF. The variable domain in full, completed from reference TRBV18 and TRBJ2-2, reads NAGVMQNPRHLVRRRGQEARLRCSPMKGHSHVYWYRQLPEEGLKFMVYLQKENIIDESGMPKERFSAEFPKEGPSILRIQQVVRGDSAAYFCASSPGTQNTGELFFGEGSRLTVL.

CDR3 amino acids: CASSFSETGKKQFF. The rearrangement joins TRBV28 to TRBJ2-1; TCRdb calls TRBD1, which cannot be checked without DNA. CDR3 length equals 14 residues. The V gene's germline CDR1 is MDHEN and CDR2 SYDVKM.

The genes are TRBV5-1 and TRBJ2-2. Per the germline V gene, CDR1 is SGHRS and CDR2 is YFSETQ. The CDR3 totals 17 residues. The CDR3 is CASSPAQTLPSTGELFF.

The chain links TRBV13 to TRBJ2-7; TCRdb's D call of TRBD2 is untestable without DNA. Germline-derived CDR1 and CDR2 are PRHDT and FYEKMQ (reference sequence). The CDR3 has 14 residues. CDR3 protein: CASSLPGGTNEQYF.

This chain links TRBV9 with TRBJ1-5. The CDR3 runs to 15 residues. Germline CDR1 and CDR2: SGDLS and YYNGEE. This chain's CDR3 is CASSVDPDPYQPQHF.

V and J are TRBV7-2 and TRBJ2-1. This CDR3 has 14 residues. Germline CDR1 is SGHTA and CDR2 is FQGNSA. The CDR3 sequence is CASSLVELVNEQFF.

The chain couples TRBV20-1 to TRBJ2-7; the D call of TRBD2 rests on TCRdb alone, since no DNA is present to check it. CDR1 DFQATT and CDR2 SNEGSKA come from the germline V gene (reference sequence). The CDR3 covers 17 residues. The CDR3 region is CSARAPLGGGASYEQYF.

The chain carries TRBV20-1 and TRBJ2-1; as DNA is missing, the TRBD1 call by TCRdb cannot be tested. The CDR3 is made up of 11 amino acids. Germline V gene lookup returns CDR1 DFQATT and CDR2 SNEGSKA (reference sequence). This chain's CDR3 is CSAQGNNEQFF.

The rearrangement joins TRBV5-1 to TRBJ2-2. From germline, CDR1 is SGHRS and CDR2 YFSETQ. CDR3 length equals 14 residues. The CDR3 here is CASSSDSRVGELFF.

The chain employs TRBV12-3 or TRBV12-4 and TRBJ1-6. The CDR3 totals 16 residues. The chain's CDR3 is CASSLLGSSYNSPLHF.

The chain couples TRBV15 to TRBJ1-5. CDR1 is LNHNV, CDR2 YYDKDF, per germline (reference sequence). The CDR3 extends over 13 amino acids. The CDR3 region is CACRAGPSQPQHF. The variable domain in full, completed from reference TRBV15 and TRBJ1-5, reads DAMVIQNPRYQVTQFGKPVTLSCSQTLNHNVMYWYQQKSSQAPKLLFHYYDKDFNNEADTPDNFQSRRPNTSFCFLDIRSPGLGDTAMYLCACRAGPSQPQHFGDGTRLSIL.

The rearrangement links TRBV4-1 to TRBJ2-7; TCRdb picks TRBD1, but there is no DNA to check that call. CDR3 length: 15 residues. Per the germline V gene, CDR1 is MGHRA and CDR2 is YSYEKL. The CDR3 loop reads CASRFGQETTYEQYF.

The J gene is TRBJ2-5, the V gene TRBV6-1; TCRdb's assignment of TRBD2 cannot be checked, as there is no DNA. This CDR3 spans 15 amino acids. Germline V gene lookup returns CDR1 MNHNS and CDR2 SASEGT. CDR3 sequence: CASRREGLSQETQYF.

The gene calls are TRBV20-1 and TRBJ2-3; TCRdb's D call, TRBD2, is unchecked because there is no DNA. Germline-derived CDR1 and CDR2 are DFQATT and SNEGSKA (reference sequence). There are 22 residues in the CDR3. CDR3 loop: CSATRTSGGGKSKPRRTDTQYF.

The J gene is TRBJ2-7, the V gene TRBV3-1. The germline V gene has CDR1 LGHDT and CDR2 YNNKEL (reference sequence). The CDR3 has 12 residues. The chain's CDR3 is CASSQAYHEQYF.

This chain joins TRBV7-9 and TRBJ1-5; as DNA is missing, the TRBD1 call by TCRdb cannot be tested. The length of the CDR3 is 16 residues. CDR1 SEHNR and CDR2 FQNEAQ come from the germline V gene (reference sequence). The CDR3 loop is CASSLSPASGNQPQHF.

CDR3 sequence: CASSKNSDTLGNEQFF. The J gene is TRBJ2-1, the V gene TRBV9; TCRdb gives TRBD1 as the D gene, but with no DNA this cannot be confirmed. The CDR3 consists of 16 residues. Germline loops: CDR1 SGDLS, CDR2 YYNGEE.

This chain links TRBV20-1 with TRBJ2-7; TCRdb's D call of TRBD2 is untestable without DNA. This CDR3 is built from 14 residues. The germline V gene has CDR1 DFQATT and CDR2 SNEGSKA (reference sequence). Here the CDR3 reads CSGARTTRGYEQYF.

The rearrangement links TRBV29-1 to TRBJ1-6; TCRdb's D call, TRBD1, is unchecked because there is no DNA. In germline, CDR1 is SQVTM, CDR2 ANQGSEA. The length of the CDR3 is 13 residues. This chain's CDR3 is CSVYQGVGSPLHF.

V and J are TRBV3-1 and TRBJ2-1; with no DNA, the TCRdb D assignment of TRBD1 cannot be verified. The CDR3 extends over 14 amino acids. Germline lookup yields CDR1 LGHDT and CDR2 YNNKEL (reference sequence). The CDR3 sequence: CASSKKGPNNEQFF.